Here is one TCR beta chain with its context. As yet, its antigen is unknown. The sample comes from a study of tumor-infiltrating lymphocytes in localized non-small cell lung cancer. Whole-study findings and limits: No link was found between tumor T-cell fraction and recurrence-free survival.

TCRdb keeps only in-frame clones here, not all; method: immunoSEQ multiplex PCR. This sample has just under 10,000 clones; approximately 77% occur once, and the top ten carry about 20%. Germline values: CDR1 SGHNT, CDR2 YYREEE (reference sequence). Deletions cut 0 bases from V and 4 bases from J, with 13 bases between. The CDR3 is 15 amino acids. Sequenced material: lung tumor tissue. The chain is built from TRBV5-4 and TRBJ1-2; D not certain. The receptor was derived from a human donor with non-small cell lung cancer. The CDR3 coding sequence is TGTGCCAGCAGCTTGGGAGGCGGGCAGTTCTATGGCTACACCTTC. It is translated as CASSLGGGQFYGYTF.